Reported below is one T cell receptor (beta chain). The data derive from a study of technical replicates of blood from a few donors. Germline lookup yields CDR1 SGHNT and CDR2 YYREEE (reference sequence). This CDR3 has 14 amino acids. The V and J ends lost 2 bases and 5 bases respectively, with 12 bases between them. TCRdb's table, derived via immunoSEQ multiplex PCR, lists solely in-frame clones and lacks some. The sample contains about 100,000 clones, roughly 94% of which appear only once. This TCR was recovered from a human donor in good health. The sample taken for sequencing was T cells isolated from PBMCs. V usage is TRBV5-4 and J usage is TRBJ2-3; TRBD2 might be the D (7 bases). CDR3 sequence (DNA): TGTGCCAGCAGCTTCGGGGGGCGTGGAGATACGCAGTATTTT. Residues: CASSFGGRGDTQYF.